This T cell receptor beta chain was obtained from a study of cytomegalovirus exposure and HLA in healthy donors. Study at large: Earlier work reported 117 million unique TCR beta sequences from 150 million to 200 million T cells.

Worth noting for this clone: Its antigen is unknown.

General study results and limits: According to a later analysis, most TCR beta chains associated with CMV appeared HLA-restricted. A later analysis reportedly found that, within productive TCRs, an Asian-associated ancestry cluster had fewer N-insertions than the mean observed across the 666 donors. The study found most TCR sequences rare, yet found some public TCRs in many donors.

A multiplex PCR was run with 60 Vbeta primers and 13 Jbeta primers. Generated by immunoSEQ multiplex PCR, the TCRdb table keeps only in-frame clones and is missing some. Of 110,000 to 150,000 clones listed, 65% to 85% were seen once; the top ten hold about 3.7%. Sequences were obtained from PBMCs. The receptor was isolated from a male donor in good health and CMV-seronegative.

The CDR3 DNA sequence: TGCGCCAGCAGCTTCGGACAGCTCTACACCTTC. This codes for CASSFGQLYTF. The rearrangement uses TRBV5-1 and TRBJ1-2; possible D gene TRBD1, 6 bases. V lost 2 bases and J 10 bases, leaving 9 bases between the germline ends. The germline CDR1 and CDR2 sequences are SGHRS and YFSETQ. The CDR3 has 11 amino acids.